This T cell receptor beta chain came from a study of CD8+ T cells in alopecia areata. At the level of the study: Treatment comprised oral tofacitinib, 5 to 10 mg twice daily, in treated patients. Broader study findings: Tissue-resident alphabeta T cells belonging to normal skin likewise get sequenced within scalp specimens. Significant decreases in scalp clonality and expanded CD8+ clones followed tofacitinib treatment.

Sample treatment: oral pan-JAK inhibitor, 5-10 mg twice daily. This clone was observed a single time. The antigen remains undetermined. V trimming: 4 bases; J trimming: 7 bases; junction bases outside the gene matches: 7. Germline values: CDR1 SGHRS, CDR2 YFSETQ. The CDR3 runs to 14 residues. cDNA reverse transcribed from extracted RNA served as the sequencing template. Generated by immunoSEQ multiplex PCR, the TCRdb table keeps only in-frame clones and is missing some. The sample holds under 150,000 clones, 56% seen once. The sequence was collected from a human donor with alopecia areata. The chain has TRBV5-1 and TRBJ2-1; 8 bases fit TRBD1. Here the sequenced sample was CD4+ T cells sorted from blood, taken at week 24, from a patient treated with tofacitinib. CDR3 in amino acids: CASSARTGRNEQFF. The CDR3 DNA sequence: TGCGCCAGCAGCGCTCGGACAGGGAGAAATGAGCAGTTCTTC.